The present T cell receptor beta chain was sequenced within a study of cytomegalovirus exposure and HLA in healthy donors. Both 60 Vbeta primers and 13 Jbeta primers went into the PCR. TCRdb's table, derived via immunoSEQ multiplex PCR, lists solely in-frame clones and lacks some. The sample has roughly 35,000 clones, and its top ten clones hold approximately 2.1%. Study-wide points: As confirmed in vitro, a few CMV-associated chains were specific for CMV antigens. Donors were assumed by presence/absence analyses to have roughly uniform sequencing depth. Within the data, a cluster of highly shared sequence variants was likely a sequencing artifact.

The CDR3 is 15 residues long. V was trimmed by 4 bases and J by 1 base, leaving 13 bases between them. Germline CDR1 LNHDA, CDR2 SQIVND (reference sequence). As for this clone: Its antigen remains unknown.

V usage is TRBV19 and J usage is TRBJ2-5; the D gene is possibly TRBD1 (5 bases). The TCR sequence derives from a woman aged 40-49 years in good health and CMV-seropositive. The sequenced sample was PBMCs. As DNA, the CDR3 is TGTGCCAGTAGTACTGGGGCCAGGGCCCAAGAGACCCAGTACTTC. As protein: CASSTGARAQETQYF.